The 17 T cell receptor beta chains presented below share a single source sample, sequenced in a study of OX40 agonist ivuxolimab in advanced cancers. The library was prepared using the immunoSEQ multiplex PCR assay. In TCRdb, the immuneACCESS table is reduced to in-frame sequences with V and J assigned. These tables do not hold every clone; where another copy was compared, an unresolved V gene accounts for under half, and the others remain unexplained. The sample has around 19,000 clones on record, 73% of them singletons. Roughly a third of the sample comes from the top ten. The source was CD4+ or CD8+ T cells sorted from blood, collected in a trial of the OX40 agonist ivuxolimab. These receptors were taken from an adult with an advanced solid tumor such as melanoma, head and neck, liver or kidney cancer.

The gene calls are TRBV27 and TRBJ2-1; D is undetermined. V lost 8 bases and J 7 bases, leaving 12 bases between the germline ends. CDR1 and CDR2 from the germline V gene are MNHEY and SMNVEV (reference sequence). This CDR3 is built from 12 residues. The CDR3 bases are TGTGCCAGCGCATCCGGTTTAAATGAGCAGTTCTTC. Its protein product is CASASGLNEQFF.

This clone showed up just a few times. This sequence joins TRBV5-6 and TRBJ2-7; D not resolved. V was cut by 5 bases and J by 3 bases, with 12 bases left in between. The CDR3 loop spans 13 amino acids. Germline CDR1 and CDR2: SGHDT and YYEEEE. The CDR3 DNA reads TGTGCCAGCAGTCCGACCAGTCACTACGAGCAGTACTTC. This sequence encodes CASSPTSHYEQYF.

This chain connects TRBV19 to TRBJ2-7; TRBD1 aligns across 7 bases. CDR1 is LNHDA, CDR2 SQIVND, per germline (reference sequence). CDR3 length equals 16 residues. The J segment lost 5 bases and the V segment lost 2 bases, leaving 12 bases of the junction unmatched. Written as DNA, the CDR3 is TGTGCCAGTAGTATAAGGGGGCAACCCCCGCAGGACGAGCAGTACTTC. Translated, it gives CASSIRGQPPQDEQYF.

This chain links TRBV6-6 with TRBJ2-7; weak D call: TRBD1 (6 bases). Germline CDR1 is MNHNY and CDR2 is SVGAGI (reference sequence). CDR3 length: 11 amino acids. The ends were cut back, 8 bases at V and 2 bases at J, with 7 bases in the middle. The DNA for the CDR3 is TGTGCCAGCGGGGACACCTACGAGCAGTACTTC. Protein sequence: CASGDTYEQYF.

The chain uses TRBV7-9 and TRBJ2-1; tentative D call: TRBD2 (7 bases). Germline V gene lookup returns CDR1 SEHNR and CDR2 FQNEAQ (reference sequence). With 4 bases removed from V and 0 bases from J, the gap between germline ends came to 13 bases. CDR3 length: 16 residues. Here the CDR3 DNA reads TGTGCCAGCAGCTCTGGGGGCGGGAGCTCCTACAATGAGCAGTTCTTC. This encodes CASSSGGGSSYNEQFF. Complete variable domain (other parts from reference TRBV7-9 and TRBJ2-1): DTGVSQNPRHKITKRGQNVTFRCDPISEHNRLYWYRQTLGQGPEFLTYFQNEAQLEKSRLLSDRFSAERPKGSFSTLEIQRTEQGDSAMYLCASSSGGGSSYNEQFFGPGTRLTVL.

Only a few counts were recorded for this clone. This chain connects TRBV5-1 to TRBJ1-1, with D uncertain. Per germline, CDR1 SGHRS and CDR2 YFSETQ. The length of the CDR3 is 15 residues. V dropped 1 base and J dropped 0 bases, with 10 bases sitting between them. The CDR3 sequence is CASSLSRGMNTEAFF. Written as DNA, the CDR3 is TGCGCCAGCAGCTTGTCCCGGGGAATGAACACTGAAGCTTTCTTT. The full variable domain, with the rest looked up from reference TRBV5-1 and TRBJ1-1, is KAGVTQTPRYLIKTRGQQVTLSCSPISGHRSVSWYQQTPGQGLQFLFEYFSETQRNKGNFPGRFSGRQFSNSRSEMNVSTLELGDSALYLCASSLSRGMNTEAFFGQGTRLTVV.

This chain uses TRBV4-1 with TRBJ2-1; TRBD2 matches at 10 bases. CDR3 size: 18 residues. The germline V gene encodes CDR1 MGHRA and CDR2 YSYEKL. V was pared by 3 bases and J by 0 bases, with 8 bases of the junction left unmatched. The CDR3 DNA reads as TGCGCCAGCAGCCATATTTCAGCGGGAGGGAGCTCCTACAATGAGCAGTTCTTC. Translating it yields CASSHISAGGSSYNEQFF.

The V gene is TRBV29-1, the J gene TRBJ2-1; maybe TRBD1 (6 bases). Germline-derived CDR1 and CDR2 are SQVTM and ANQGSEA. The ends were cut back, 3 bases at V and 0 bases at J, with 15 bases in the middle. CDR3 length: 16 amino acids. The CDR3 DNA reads TGCAGCGTTGAGGGACACAGGGATAGCTCCTACAATGAGCAGTTCTTC. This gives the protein CSVEGHRDSSYNEQFF.

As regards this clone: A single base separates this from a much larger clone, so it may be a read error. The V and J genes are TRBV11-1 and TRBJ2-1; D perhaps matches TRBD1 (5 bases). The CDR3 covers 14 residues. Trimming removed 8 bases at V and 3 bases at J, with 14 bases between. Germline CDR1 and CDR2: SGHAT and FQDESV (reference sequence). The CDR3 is CASQGAGGYNEQFF. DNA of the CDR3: TGTGCCAGCCAAGGGGCTGGCGGCTACAATGAGCAGTTCTTC.

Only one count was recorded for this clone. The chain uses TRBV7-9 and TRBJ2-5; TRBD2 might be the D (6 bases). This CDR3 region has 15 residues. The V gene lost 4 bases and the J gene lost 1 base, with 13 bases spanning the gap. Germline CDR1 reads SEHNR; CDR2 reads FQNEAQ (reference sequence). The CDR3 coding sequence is TGTGCCAGCAGCTCGGGGGTGGGAATCCAAGAGACCCAGTACTTC. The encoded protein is CASSSGVGIQETQYF. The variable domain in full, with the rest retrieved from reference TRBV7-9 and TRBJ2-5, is DTGVSQNPRHKITKRGQNVTFRCDPISEHNRLYWYRQTLGQGPEFLTYFQNEAQLEKSRLLSDRFSAERPKGSFSTLEIQRTEQGDSAMYLCASSSGVGIQETQYFGPGTRLLVL.

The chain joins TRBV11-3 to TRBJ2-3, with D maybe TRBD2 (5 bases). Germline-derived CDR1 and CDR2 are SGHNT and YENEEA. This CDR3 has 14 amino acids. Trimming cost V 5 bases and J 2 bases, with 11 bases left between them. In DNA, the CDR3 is TGTGCCAGCAGCCCCGGGAAAGACACAGATACGCAGTATTTT. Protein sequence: CASSPGKDTDTQYF.

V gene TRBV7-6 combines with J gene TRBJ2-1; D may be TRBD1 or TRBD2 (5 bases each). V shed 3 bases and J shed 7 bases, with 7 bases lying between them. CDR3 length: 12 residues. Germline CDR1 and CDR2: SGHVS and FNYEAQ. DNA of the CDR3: TGTGCCAGCAGCTTGGGGGAAAATGAGCAGTTCTTC. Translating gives CASSLGENEQFF.

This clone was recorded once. The chain's CDR3 is CASSLSTGVGEQYF. The CDR3 DNA sequence: TGTGCCAGCAGTTTATCCACCGGGGTCGGCGAGCAGTACTTC. The chain recombines TRBV27 with TRBJ2-7; a weak D match, TRBD2 (5 bases). In germline, CDR1 is MNHEY, CDR2 SMNVEV (reference sequence). Trimming shortened V by 0 bases and J by 6 bases, and 12 bases separated the two germline ends. This CDR3 has 14 residues.

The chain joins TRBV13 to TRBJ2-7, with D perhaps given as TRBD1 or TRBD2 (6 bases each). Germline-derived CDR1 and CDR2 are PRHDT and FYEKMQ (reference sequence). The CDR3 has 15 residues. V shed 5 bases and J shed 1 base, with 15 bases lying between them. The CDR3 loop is CASSPGTGRSYEQYF. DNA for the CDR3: TGTGCCAGCAGCCCCGGCACAGGGAGGTCCTACGAGCAGTACTTC.

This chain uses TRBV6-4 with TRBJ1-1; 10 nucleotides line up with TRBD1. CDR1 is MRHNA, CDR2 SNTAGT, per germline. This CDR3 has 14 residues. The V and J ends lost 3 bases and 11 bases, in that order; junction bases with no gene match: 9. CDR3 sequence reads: CASSDTPGQGLAFF. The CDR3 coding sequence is TGTGCCAGCAGTGATACTCCGGGACAGGGGTTGGCTTTCTTT.

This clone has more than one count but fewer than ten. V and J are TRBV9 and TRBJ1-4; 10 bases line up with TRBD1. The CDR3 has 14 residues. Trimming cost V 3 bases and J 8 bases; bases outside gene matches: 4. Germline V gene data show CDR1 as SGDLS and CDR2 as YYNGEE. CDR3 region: CASSGDRGREKLFF. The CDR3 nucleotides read TGTGCCAGCAGCGGTGACAGGGGGCGGGAAAAACTGTTTTTT.

CDR3 loop: CASSPGGTEAFF. In DNA form, the CDR3 reads TGTGCCAGCAGCCCTGGAGGCACTGAAGCTTTCTTT. This sequence joins TRBV5-5 and TRBJ1-1; D unclear. From germline, CDR1 is SGHKS and CDR2 YYEKEE (reference sequence). There are 12 residues in the CDR3. Trimming removed 4 bases at V and 4 bases at J, with 8 bases between.